One sample yielded the 22 T cell receptor beta chains listed below, sequenced in a study of shared T cell receptors in the human thymus. TCRdb keeps only in-frame clones here, not all; method: immunoSEQ multiplex PCR. The sample includes roughly 500,000 clones, approximately 80% seen only once; the top ten take about 0.014%. These data were also filed under a second study, of human thymus T cells.

Sequenced sample: thymocytes. The receptors were gathered from a boy less than two years old with a congenital heart defect.

This clone has a handful of counts. The chain couples TRBV14 to TRBJ1-3, with D possibly TRBD1 on 6 matching bases. The V and J ends lost 3 bases and 2 bases respectively, with 14 bases between them. The CDR3 length is 16 residues. Per germline, CDR1 SGHDN and CDR2 FVKESK. The CDR3 reads CASSHRRTEAGNTIYF. The CDR3 DNA reads TGTGCCAGCAGCCATAGAAGGACAGAGGCTGGAAACACCATATATTTT.

V gene TRBV10-3 combines with J gene TRBJ1-3; D is undetermined. CDR1 and CDR2 from the germline V gene are ENHRY and SYGVKD. V lost 4 bases and J 0 bases, leaving 13 bases between the germline ends. The CDR3 length is 16 residues. The CDR3 protein is CAISVLEGRSGNTIYF. In DNA form, the CDR3 reads TGTGCCATCAGTGTATTGGAGGGCCGCTCTGGAAACACCATATATTTT.

The CDR3 DNA reads as TGCGCCAGCAGCTTGGAGATGGGTCGAAGGGGCACTGAAGCTTTCTTT. Translation: CASSLEMGRRGTEAFF. The V call is TRBV5-1, the J call TRBJ1-1; D is perhaps TRBD1 (5 bases). CDR1 and CDR2 (germline): SGHRS, YFSETQ. Trimming removed 0 bases at V and 4 bases at J, with 16 bases between. This CDR3 spans 16 amino acids.

The V and J genes are TRBV14 and TRBJ2-7, with D perhaps TRBD1 (5 bases). This CDR3 is built from 16 residues. CDR1 and CDR2 (germline): SGHDN, FVKESK. Trimming stripped 0 bases from V and 4 bases from J, with 16 bases between. CDR3 amino acids: CASSQDRQGPLYEQYF. The CDR3, as DNA: TGTGCCAGCAGCCAAGACCGTCAGGGCCCTTTATACGAGCAGTACTTC.

The J gene is TRBJ1-1, the V gene TRBV5-5; the match to TRBD1 covers 8 bases. The CDR3 is 18 amino acids. The trim removed 4 bases at V and 1 base at J, leaving 15 bases unmatched. Germline values: CDR1 SGHKS, CDR2 YYEKEE (reference sequence). The CDR3, as DNA: TGTGCCAGCAGCGGGGTAAAGGACAGGGAAAATCCGAACACTGAAGCTTTCTTT. Translation gives CASSGVKDRENPNTEAFF.

The DNA of the CDR3 is TGTGCCAGCAGTGAGACAGGGGTCACCTATGGCTACACCTTC. It translates to CASSETGVTYGYTF. The V call is TRBV2, the J call TRBJ1-2; 8 nucleotides line up with TRBD1. The CDR3 has 14 residues. Germline assignment: CDR1 SNHLY and CDR2 FYNNEI. The V gene end was trimmed by 3 bases and the J gene end by 4 bases; junction bases not matched to a gene: 4.

This chain connects TRBV2 to TRBJ2-3, with 8 bases lining up with TRBD2. This CDR3 is 15 amino acids long. Unmatched junction bases numbered 8, after V lost 7 bases and J lost 2 bases. Germline V gene data show CDR1 as SNHLY and CDR2 as FYNNEI. The CDR3 DNA follows: TGTGCCAGCACTGGGTCGGGAGGGGCCACAGATACGCAGTATTTT. Amino acids: CASTGSGGATDTQYF.

The chain joins TRBV4-1 to TRBJ1-2, with a possible D match to TRBD1 (5 bases). CDR3 size: 15 residues. V gave up 3 bases and J gave up 1 base, with 12 bases separating them. Germline CDR1 reads MGHRA; CDR2 reads YSYEKL. The CDR3 is CASSHRTPLNYGYTF. CDR3 bases: TGCGCCAGCAGCCACCGGACACCTCTTAACTATGGCTACACCTTC.

Concerning this clone itself: One end of the junction is discordant with germline, which a read error may explain. The chain couples TRBV6-6 to TRBJ1-4, with D perhaps TRBD1 (5 bases). The CDR3 covers 16 residues. Germline V CDR1 and CDR2: MNHNY, SVGAGI (reference sequence). CDR3 loop: CASSYSSRGANEKLFF. For the CDR3, the DNA is TGTGCCAGCAGTTACTCGTCAAGGGGTGCTAACGAAAAACTGTTTTTT.

This chain connects TRBV7-2 to TRBJ2-7; TRBD1 matches at 9 bases. With V trimmed by 3 bases and J by 5 bases, 5 bases remained unmatched. CDR3 length: 14 amino acids. Per germline, CDR1 SGHTA and CDR2 FQGNSA. In DNA, the CDR3 is TGTGCCAGCAGCTTCCGGGACAGGGAACACGAGCAGTACTTC. It translates to CASSFRDREHEQYF.

V and J are TRBV4-3 and TRBJ2-1; 7 nucleotides align to TRBD2. The CDR3 length is 17 residues. Unmatched junction bases numbered 13, after V lost 0 bases and J lost 8 bases. CDR1 LGHNA and CDR2 YSLEER come from the germline V gene. This CDR3 reads CASSQDLGGGPIHEQFF. The CDR3 bases are TGCGCCAGCAGCCAAGATCTGGGGGGAGGGCCGATCCATGAGCAGTTCTTC.

Only a few counts were recorded for this clone. The CDR3 DNA is TGCGCCAGCAGCCGCGGCGAGGGGGCAGGGGATGGCTACACCTTC. As protein: CASSRGEGAGDGYTF. The V and J genes are TRBV4-1 and TRBJ1-2; 7 nucleotides match TRBD1. V shed 4 bases, J shed 6 bases, and the junction held 11 bases outside the gene matches. The CDR3 extends over 15 amino acids. Germline V gene sequence: CDR1 MGHRA, CDR2 YSYEKL.

The gene calls are TRBV5-5 and TRBJ2-7; the D gene is possibly TRBD1 (6 bases). Germline CDR1 and CDR2: SGHKS and YYEKEE (reference sequence). CDR3 length: 13 residues. The germline V and J ends were trimmed by 0 bases and 7 bases, with 11 bases remaining between them. The CDR3 protein is CASSLGKGQEQYF. CDR3 bases: TGTGCCAGCAGCTTGGGTAAAGGACAGGAGCAGTACTTC.

This chain uses TRBV19 with TRBJ1-2; 12 nucleotides align to TRBD1. This CDR3 has 14 residues. Germline V gene sequence: CDR1 LNHDA, CDR2 SQIVND (reference sequence). The J segment lost 8 bases and the V segment lost 8 bases, leaving 9 bases of the junction unmatched. The CDR3 sequence is CASSPGQGATGYTF. CDR3 DNA sequence: TGTGCCAGTTCTCCGGGACAGGGGGCAACAGGCTACACCTTC. The whole variable domain, remainder taken from reference TRBV19 and TRBJ1-2, is DGGITQSPKYLFRKEGQNVTLSCEQNLNHDAMYWYRQDPGQGLRLIYYSQIVNDFQKGDIAEGYSVSREKKESFPLTVTSAQKNPTAFYLCASSPGQGATGYTFGSGTRLTVV.

The CDR3 nucleotides are TGTGCCAGCAGTGAAGGACTAGCGGAAAACACAGATACGCAGTATTTT. Protein sequence: CASSEGLAENTDTQYF. The J gene is TRBJ2-3, the V gene TRBV6-1; 9 nucleotides align to TRBD2. J lost 2 bases, V lost 1 base, and 4 bases had no gene match. This CDR3 has 16 residues. Germline V lookup: CDR1 MNHNS, CDR2 SASEGT.

This chain links TRBV19 with TRBJ1-5; possibly TRBD1 for D (5 bases). CDR1 is LNHDA, CDR2 SQIVND, per germline (reference sequence). The CDR3 contains 16 residues. V was cut by 6 bases and J by 4 bases, with 19 bases left in between. CDR3 DNA: TGTGCCAGTAGCAAGCTTAGGTTGGGGCATAATCAGCCCCAGCATTTT. Translation gives CASSKLRLGHNQPQHF.

Note on this clone: The sample has other DNA sequences that encode this CDR3 too. This chain links TRBV27 with TRBJ2-7; D may be TRBD1 (6 bases). V was pared by 2 bases and J by 3 bases, with 11 bases between. CDR1 is MNHEY and CDR2 is SMNVEV in the germline V gene (reference sequence). There are 14 residues in the CDR3. In DNA form, the CDR3 reads TGTGCCAGCAGTTTAAGGCAGGGGAGCTACGAGCAGTACTTC. Translation gives CASSLRQGSYEQYF.

The chain employs TRBV4-3 and TRBJ1-4, with a tentative D call TRBD1 (5 bases). Looked up from germline, CDR1 is LGHNA and CDR2 is YSLEER. The CDR3 covers 17 residues. The ends were cut back, 6 bases at V and 0 bases at J, with 17 bases in the middle. The CDR3 here is CASRAGGRTTTNEKLFF. For the CDR3, the DNA is TGCGCCAGCAGGGCGGGGGGTAGGACTACAACTAATGAAAAACTGTTTTTT.

For this clone: The identical CDR3 is also encoded by other nucleotide sequences in the sample. The V and J genes are TRBV6-4 and TRBJ1-4, with no clear D. The CDR3 contains 15 residues. V shed 2 bases and J shed 4 bases, with 11 bases lying between them. Per the germline V gene, CDR1 is MRHNA and CDR2 is SNTAGT. CDR3 loop: CASSDREEDNEKLFF. CDR3 DNA sequence: TGTGCCAGCAGTGACAGAGAGGAGGATAATGAAAAACTGTTTTTT.

V and J are TRBV29-1 and TRBJ1-1; D may be TRBD1 (6 bases). V was cut by 5 bases and J by 4 bases, with 17 bases left in between. This CDR3 comprises 14 residues. CDR1 SQVTM and CDR2 ANQGSEA come from the germline V gene. The chain's CDR3 is CSVMAGALTTEAFF. CDR3 DNA: TGCAGCGTTATGGCAGGGGCCCTCACCACTGAAGCTTTCTTT.

This rearrangement joins TRBV6-1 to TRBJ2-7; 10 bases match TRBD2. The CDR3 length is 15 residues. Germline V gene sequence: CDR1 MNHNS, CDR2 SASEGT. J lost 0 bases, V lost 6 bases, and 5 bases had no gene match. The CDR3 bases are TGTGCCAGCAGGGCTAGCGGGAGAGACTCCTACGAGCAGTACTTC. This translates into CASRASGRDSYEQYF.

V and J are TRBV5-1 and TRBJ2-2; 10 bases are shared with TRBD1. Germline CDR1 and CDR2: SGHRS and YFSETQ. The CDR3 loop spans 19 amino acids. V lost 2 bases to trimming and J lost 6 bases; unmatched junction nucleotides: 16. The CDR3 region is CASSFRGQGSGGSAGELFF. The DNA of the CDR3 is TGCGCCAGCAGCTTCCGGGGACAGGGGTCGGGAGGATCGGCCGGGGAGCTGTTTTTT.